The source of this TCR beta chain is a study of TIL therapy for anti-PD-1-resistant metastatic lung cancer (dated by TCRdb to the early 2020s). The study in broad terms: A median age of approximately 50 years (range about 35-75) and a median tumor PD-L1 proportion score of 6% were recorded among enrolled patients. The cohort was composed predominantly of lung adenocarcinoma, with a few EGFR-mutant and two ALK-rearranged tumors included, and half of patients were identified as current or former smokers. Across the cohort, whole-exome sequencing showed a median non-synonymous tumor mutation burden of more than 1.3 mutations per megabase. Tumor and peripheral blood T cell receptor beta sequencing was used to track clonotypes across tumor, expanded TIL product and serial blood samples. Overall study outcomes, separate from this receptor: Higher clonality and lower diversity were observed in expanded TIL cultures than in baseline intratumoral T cells (median clonality approximately 6% vs 31%, p < 0.0001). The cohort was highly selected, including more treatment-naive, never-smoker and oncogene-addicted patients than is typical, which limits generalizability. High clonal turnover was observed in TIL culture, with many enriched product clones not detected in the baseline tumor, which suggested clonal contraction rather than faithful expansion. The study protocol defined all tumor marker inferences as exploratory.

This clone has a handful of counts. Which antigen it targets is not known. Base qualities are missing; no much larger clone stands one base away. The sample's time point label, in plain terms: pre-treatment sample, taken before nivolumab and TIL therapy. The baseline tumor samples, taken from the same resection that was used to grow TIL, were excised metastases, most often pleural nodules or supraclavicular lymph nodes. Tumors were harvested before any PD-1/PD-L1 blockade; patients then received nivolumab, and those progressing received lymphodepletion, expanded TIL infusion and IL-2. Adults with stage 4 NSCLC were enrolled in a dual-center phase I trial from 2017 to January 2020. Samples were obtained from a single-arm, open-label phase I trial in which tumor-infiltrating lymphocyte therapy with nivolumab was evaluated in advanced non-small cell lung cancer. Portions of each resected tumor were snap-frozen in liquid nitrogen and were stored at -80 degrees C. Tumor regions of interest were selected on H&E sections using laser-capture macrodissection, ground into roughly 14 mg aliquots, and extracted using Qiagen Allprep kits.

At the junction V is shortened by 2 bases and J by 2 bases, with 10 bases in between. The CDR3 contains 14 residues, cysteine and phenylalanine counted. Just the 42-base CDR3 DNA is kept, in frame starting at base 1. In the germline V gene, CDR1 corresponds to MNHNS and CDR2 to SASEGT. The immunoSEQ v3 hsTCRB kit was used to amplify TCR beta CDR3 regions from genomic DNA through bias-controlled multiplex PCR. The TCR libraries were sequenced on an Illumina NextSeq 500 to approximately 2 million read pairs for survey level or 5-6 million read pairs for deep level. The authors' analysis ran thus. The immunoSEQ Analyzer software assigned V, D and J genes, filtered out non-productive sequences, and reported clonality. Repertoires were compared by productive Simpson clonality and by the Morisita overlap index of productive TRB rearrangements between infused TIL and blood. TCRdb limited this immuneACCESS table to in-frame rearrangements with V and J called. A share of clones is missing; checked studies link under half to unresolved V genes, and the rest is unexplained. The D gene and trimming were derived from the DNA, and the V and J assignments and clone size from that table. This sample gives thousands of clones in total; over 65% of them show up just once. Around a sixth of the sample rests with the top ten.

The sample was tumor tissue, taken at baseline. The TCR comes from a person between 25 and 80 years old with non-small cell lung cancer. This receptor chain uses TRBV6-1 and TRBJ2-7, and perhaps TRBD2 as D gene, on 5 matching bases. Here is the DNA: TGTGCCAGCAGTGAATATAAGGGAGCCTACGAGCAGTACTTC. It translates to CASSEYKGAYEQYF.